One sample yielded the 10 T cell receptor beta chains listed below, sequenced in a study of neurological immune-mediated disorders. TCRdb re-derived calls from the 5' RACE reads in MiXCR, one entry per CDR3 protein. The data hold 35,000 to 45,000 distinct CDR3 sequences, with roughly 7.3% observed a single time. Sequencing used PBMCs. The receptors here all came from a woman aged 40 to 50 in good health.

This clonotype came up many times. The chain carries TRBV12-3 or TRBV12-4 and TRBJ1-2, with 10 bases aligning to TRBD1. The CDR3 contains 15 residues. The V segment lost 5 bases and the J segment 8 bases; nucleotides outside the gene matches: 11. This chain's CDR3 is CASSPALGTGVGYTF. In DNA, the CDR3 is TGTGCCAGCAGTCCAGCCCTGGGGACAGGGGTGGGCTACACCTTC.

This clonotype has at least ten counts. This chain uses TRBV6-5 with TRBJ1-1, with 10 bases aligning to TRBD1. The germline V gene has CDR1 MNHEY and CDR2 SVGAGI. This CDR3 is 17 amino acids long. With 1 base clipped from V and 11 bases from J, the junction kept 16 bases outside the gene matches. The CDR3 DNA sequence: TGTGCCAGCAGTTACTACGTTGGACAGGGGGACCGGTTGAGGGCTTTCTTT. It yields the protein CASSYYVGQGDRLRAFF.

The chain links TRBV7-9 to TRBJ2-3; 7 bases map to TRBD1. The V segment lost 4 bases and the J segment 6 bases; nucleotides outside the gene matches: 7. Germline-derived CDR1 and CDR2 are SEHNR and FQNEAQ (reference sequence). CDR3 length: 14 amino acids. The CDR3, as DNA: TGTGCCAGCAGCTCCCGACAGGGTTCGGATACGCAGTATTTT. Residues: CASSSRQGSDTQYF.

There are many counts of this clonotype. This chain joins TRBV6-5 and TRBJ1-1; 8 bases are a match to TRBD1. Unmatched junction bases numbered 10, after V lost 5 bases and J lost 2 bases. Looked up from germline, CDR1 is MNHEY and CDR2 is SVGAGI. CDR3 length: 16 amino acids. CDR3 sequence (DNA): TGTGCCAGCAGTCGGCAACGGGGACAGGAAAACACTGAAGCTTTCTTT. This codes for CASSRQRGQENTEAFF.

This clonotype was seen repeatedly, ten times or more. The chain uses TRBV11-3 and TRBJ2-1; D uncertain. The CDR3 contains 12 residues. Trimming cost V 0 bases and J 8 bases, with 5 bases left between them. Germline V lookup: CDR1 SGHNT, CDR2 YENEEA. The DNA for the CDR3 is TGTGCCAGCAGCTTAGATTCCTATGAGCAGTTCTTC. Its translation is CASSLDSYEQFF.

A word on this clonotype: The junction and the germline gene differ at one end; a read error may be behind it. The genes are TRBV20-1 and TRBJ2-3; D possibly corresponds to TRBD1 (5 bases). This CDR3 contains 13 residues. Germline V gene lookup returns CDR1 DFQATT and CDR2 SNEGSKA (reference sequence). In DNA, the CDR3 is TGCAGTGCTAGTAGTGGGGCAGTGGATATGCAGTATTTT. Protein: CSASSGAVDMQYF.

This clonotype was counted many times. The chain links TRBV5-1 to TRBJ1-1; 7 bases are shared with TRBD1. V trimming: 4 bases; J trimming: 2 bases; junction bases outside the gene matches: 8. The germline CDR1 and CDR2 sequences are SGHRS and YFSETQ. CDR3 length: 15 amino acids. CDR3 bases: TGCGCCAGCAGCCGTGGGACAGACGATAACACTGAAGCTTTCTTT. Translated: CASSRGTDDNTEAFF. Full variable domain (rest looked up from reference TRBV5-1 and TRBJ1-1): KAGVTQTPRYLIKTRGQQVTLSCSPISGHRSVSWYQQTPGQGLQFLFEYFSETQRNKGNFPGRFSGRQFSNSRSEMNVSTLELGDSALYLCASSRGTDDNTEAFFGQGTRLTVV.

This clonotype was seen ten or more times. The chain recombines TRBV10-3 with TRBJ1-5; D perhaps matches TRBD1 (6 bases). V was cut by 2 bases and J by 4 bases, with 12 bases left in between. Germline loops: CDR1 ENHRY, CDR2 SYGVKD. The CDR3 totals 15 residues. CDR3 in amino acids: CAISESGGNNQPQHF. The CDR3 DNA reads as TGTGCCATCAGTGAGAGTGGGGGCAATAATCAGCCCCAGCATTTT.

This clonotype was seen many times. The rearrangement uses TRBV19 and TRBJ1-1, with a possible D match to TRBD1 (5 bases). Germline V gives CDR1 LNHDA, CDR2 SQIVND (reference sequence). Trimming took 2 bases from V and 0 from J, leaving 7 bases between them. This CDR3 region has 14 residues. In DNA form, the CDR3 reads TGTGCCAGTAGTATACGGGGCATGAACACTGAAGCTTTCTTT. It is translated as CASSIRGMNTEAFF.

This clonotype was observed many times. The V gene is TRBV12-3 or TRBV12-4, the J gene TRBJ2-7; perhaps D is TRBD1 or TRBD2 (5 bases each). This CDR3 is 15 amino acids long. Trimming cost V 4 bases and J 4 bases, with 17 bases left between them. The CDR3 spells CASSSSGGIVYEQYF. The CDR3 coding sequence is TGTGCCAGCAGTTCATCTGGGGGTATAGTTTACGAGCAGTACTTC.